Included here is one TCR beta chain sequence, with context. Antigen specificity is unknown. This sample stems from a study of T cell clones after liver transplantation. As for the study in general: Standard immunosuppression, with no induction, continued until 12-24 months after transplant.

Sorting of unstimulated PBMCs yielded separate CD3+CD4+ and CD3+CD8+ fractions. Libraries were prepared by immunoSEQ multiplex PCR; TCRdb keeps only in-frame clonotypes and omits some of them. The profile shows around 120,000 clones, over 75% of them singletons. The ends were cut back, 6 bases at V and 3 bases at J, with 17 bases in the middle. CDR1 is LNHDA and CDR2 is SQIVND in the germline V gene (reference sequence). The CDR3 consists of 16 residues. Study conclusions and caveats: In two subjects, few donor cells limited the measurable donor-reactive repertoire. Graft donor-reactive T cells possibly entered the graft instead of undergoing deletion.

The clonotype originates from a human patient who received a liver transplant. The graft donor may account for some of the T cells. V gene TRBV19 combines with J gene TRBJ2-2; a weak D match, TRBD2 (5 bases). The sequences come from CD4+ T cells from blood, collected 12 months after liver transplant. The CDR3 DNA sequence: TGTGCCAGTAGCGCGAGGGTGGGCATAGACACCGGGGAGCTGTTTTTT. Translation: CASSARVGIDTGELFF.